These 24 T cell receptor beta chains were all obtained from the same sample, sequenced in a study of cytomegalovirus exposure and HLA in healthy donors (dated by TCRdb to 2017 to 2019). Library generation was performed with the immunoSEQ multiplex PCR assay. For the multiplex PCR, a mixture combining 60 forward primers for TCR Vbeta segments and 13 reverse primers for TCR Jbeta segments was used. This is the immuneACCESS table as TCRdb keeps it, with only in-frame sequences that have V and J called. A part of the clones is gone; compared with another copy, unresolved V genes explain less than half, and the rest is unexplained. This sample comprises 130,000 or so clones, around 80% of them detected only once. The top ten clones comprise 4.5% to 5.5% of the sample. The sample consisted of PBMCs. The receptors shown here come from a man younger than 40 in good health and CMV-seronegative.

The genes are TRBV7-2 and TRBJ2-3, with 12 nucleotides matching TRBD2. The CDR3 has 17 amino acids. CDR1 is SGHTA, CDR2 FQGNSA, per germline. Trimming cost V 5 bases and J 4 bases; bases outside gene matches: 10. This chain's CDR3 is CASSIRTSGERADTQYF. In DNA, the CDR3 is TGTGCCAGCAGCATACGGACTAGCGGGGAAAGGGCAGATACGCAGTATTTT.

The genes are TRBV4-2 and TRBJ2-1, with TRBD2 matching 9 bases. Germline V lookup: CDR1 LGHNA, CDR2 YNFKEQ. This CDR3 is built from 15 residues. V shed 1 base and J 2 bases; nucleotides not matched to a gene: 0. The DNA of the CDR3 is TGTGCCAGCAGCCAAGGACTAGCGGCCTACAATGAGCAGTTCTTC. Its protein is CASSQGLAAYNEQFF.

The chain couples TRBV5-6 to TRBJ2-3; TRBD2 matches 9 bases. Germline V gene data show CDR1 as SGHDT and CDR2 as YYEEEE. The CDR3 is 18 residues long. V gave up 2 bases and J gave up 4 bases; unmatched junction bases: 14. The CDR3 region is CASSFRRLAGVLPDTQYF. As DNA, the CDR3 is TGTGCCAGCAGCTTTCGGCGTTTAGCGGGAGTCCTTCCAGATACGCAGTATTTT.

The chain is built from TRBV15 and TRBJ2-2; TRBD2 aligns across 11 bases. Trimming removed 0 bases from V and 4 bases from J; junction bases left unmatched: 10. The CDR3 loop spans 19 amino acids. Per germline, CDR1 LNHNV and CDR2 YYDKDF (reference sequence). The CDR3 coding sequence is TGTGCCACCAGCAGAGAAAGGGTAGCGGGAGGGGGAGGCACCGGGGAGCTGTTTTTT. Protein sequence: CATSRERVAGGGGTGELFF.

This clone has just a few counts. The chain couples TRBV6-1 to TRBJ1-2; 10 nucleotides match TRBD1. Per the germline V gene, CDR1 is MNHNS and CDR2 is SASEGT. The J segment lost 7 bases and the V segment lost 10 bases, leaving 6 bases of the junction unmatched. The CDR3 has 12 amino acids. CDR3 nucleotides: TGTGCCACCGGGACAGGGGTCGGTGGCTACACCTTC. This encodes CATGTGVGGYTF.

The CDR3 DNA is TGTGCCAGTAGTATTCGGCTAGAGGATGGCTACACCTTC. Encoded protein: CASSIRLEDGYTF. The chain links TRBV19 to TRBJ1-2; D gene uncertain. Germline V gene sequence: CDR1 LNHDA, CDR2 SQIVND (reference sequence). CDR3 length: 13 amino acids. The germline V and J ends were trimmed by 3 bases and 6 bases, with 11 bases remaining between them. Drawing the rest from reference TRBV19 and TRBJ1-2, the complete variable domain is DGGITQSPKYLFRKEGQNVTLSCEQNLNHDAMYWYRQDPGQGLRLIYYSQIVNDFQKGDIAEGYSVSREKKESFPLTVTSAQKNPTAFYLCASSIRLEDGYTFGSGTRLTVV.

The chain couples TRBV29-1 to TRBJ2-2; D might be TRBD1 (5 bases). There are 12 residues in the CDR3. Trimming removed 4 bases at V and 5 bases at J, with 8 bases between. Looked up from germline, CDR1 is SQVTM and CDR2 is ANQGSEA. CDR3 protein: CSVGQGTGELFF. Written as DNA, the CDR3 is TGCAGCGTTGGGCAGGGTACCGGGGAGCTGTTTTTT.

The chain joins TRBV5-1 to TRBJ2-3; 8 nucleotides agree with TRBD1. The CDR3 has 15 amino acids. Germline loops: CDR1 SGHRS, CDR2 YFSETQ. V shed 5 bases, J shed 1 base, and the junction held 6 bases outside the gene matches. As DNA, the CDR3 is TGCGCCAGCAGTCTAACGGGACAGGGCACAGATACGCAGTATTTT. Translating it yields CASSLTGQGTDTQYF.

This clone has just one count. This CDR3 reads CASTSSTAADTQYF. DNA for the CDR3: TGTGCCAGCACCTCGTCCACTGCTGCAGATACGCAGTATTTT. V gene TRBV6-5 combines with J gene TRBJ2-3; D gene unclear. Trimming removed 7 bases at V and 4 bases at J, with 15 bases between. CDR1 and CDR2 (germline): MNHEY, SVGAGI. This CDR3 has 14 amino acids.

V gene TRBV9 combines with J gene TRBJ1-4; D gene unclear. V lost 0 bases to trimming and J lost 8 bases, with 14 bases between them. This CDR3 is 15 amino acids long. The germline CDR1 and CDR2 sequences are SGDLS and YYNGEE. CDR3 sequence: CASSVGGSWEEKLFF. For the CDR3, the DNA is TGTGCCAGCAGCGTAGGCGGCTCCTGGGAGGAAAAACTGTTTTTT.

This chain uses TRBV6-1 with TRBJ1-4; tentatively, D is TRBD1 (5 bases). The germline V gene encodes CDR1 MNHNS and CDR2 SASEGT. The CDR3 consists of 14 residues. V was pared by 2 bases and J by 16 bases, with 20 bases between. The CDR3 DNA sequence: TGTGCCAGCAGTGAACCCGGATCAGGGCCAAGAGAGTTTTTT. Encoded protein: CASSEPGSGPREFF.

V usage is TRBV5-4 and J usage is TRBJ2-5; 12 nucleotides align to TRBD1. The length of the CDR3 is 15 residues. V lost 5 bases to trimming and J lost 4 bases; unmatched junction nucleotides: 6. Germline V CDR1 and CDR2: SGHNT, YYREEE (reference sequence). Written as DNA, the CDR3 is TGTGCCAGCAGTTGGGACAGGGGGCTTGCAGAGACCCAGTACTTC. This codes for CASSWDRGLAETQYF.

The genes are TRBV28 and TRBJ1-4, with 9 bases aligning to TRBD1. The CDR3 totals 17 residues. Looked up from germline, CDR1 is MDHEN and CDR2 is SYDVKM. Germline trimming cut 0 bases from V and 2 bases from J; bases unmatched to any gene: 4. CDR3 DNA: TGTGCCAGCAGTTTATGGAGGACAGGGGCCACTAATGAAAAACTGTTTTTT. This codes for CASSLWRTGATNEKLFF.

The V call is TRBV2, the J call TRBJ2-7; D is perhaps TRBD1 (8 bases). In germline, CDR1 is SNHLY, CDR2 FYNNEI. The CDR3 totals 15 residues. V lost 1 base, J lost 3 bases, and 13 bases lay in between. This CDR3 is CASSEGQGTIYEQYF. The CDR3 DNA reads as TGTGCCAGCAGTGAAGGACAGGGGACTATCTACGAGCAGTACTTC.

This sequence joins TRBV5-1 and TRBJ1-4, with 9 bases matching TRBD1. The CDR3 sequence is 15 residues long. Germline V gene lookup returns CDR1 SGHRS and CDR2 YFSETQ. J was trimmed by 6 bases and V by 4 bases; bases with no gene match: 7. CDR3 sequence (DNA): TGCGCCAGCAGCGATACAGGGGGCCGACATGAAAAACTGTTTTTT. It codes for CASSDTGGRHEKLFF.

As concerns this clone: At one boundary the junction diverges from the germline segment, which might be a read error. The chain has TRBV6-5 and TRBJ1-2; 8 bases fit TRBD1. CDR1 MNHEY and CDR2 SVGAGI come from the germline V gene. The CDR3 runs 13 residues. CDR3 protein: CASGYRGNYGYTF. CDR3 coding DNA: TGTGCCAGCGGTTACAGGGGGAACTATGGCTACACCTTC.

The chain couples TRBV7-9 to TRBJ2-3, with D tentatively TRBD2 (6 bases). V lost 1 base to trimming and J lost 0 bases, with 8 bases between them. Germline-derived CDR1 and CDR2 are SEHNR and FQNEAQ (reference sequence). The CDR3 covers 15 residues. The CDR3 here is CASSLDGTSTDTQYF. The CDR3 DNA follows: TGTGCCAGCAGCTTAGACGGGACTAGCACAGATACGCAGTATTTT.

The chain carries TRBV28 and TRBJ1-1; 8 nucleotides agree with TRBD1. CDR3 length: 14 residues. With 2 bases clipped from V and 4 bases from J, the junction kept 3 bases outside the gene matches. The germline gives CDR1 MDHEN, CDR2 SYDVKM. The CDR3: CASSLKTGATEAFF. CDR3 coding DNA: TGTGCCAGCAGTTTAAAGACAGGGGCCACTGAAGCTTTCTTT. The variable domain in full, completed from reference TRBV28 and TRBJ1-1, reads DVKVTQSSRYLVKRTGEKVFLECVQDMDHENMFWYRQDPGLGLRLIYFSYDVKMKEKGDIPEGYSVSREKKERFSLILESASTNQTSMYLCASSLKTGATEAFFGQGTRLTVV.

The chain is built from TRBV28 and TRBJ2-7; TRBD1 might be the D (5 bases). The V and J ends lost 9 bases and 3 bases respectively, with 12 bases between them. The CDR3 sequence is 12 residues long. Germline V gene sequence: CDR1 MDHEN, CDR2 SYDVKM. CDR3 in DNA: TGTGCCAGTTTAGACAGAAACTACGAGCAGTACTTC. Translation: CASLDRNYEQYF.

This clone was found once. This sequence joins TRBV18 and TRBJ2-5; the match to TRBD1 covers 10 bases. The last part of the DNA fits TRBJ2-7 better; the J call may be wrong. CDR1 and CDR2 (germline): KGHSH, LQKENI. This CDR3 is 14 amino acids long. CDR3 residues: CASSPRDRGYEQYF. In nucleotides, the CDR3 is TGTGCCAGCTCACCGAGGGACAGGGGATACGAGCAGTACTTC.

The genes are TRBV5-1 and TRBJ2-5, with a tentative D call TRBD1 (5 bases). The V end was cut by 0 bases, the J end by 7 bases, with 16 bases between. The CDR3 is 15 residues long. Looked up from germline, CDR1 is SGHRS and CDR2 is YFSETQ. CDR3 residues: CASSLGGGRMATQYF. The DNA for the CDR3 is TGCGCCAGCAGCTTGGGGGGCGGTCGTATGGCGACCCAGTACTTC.

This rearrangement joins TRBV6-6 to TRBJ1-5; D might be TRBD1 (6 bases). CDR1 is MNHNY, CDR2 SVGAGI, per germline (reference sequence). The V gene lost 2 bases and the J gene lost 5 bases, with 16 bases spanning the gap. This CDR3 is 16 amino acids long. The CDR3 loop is CASSYPGQGWDQPQHF. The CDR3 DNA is TGTGCCAGCAGTTACCCGGGACAAGGATGGGATCAGCCCCAGCATTTT.

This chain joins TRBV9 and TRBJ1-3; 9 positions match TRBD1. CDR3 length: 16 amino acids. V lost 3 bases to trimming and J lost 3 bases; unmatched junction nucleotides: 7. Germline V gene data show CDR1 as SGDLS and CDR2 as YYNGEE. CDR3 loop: CASSGPGQGSGNTIYF. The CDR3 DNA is TGTGCCAGCAGCGGGCCCGGACAGGGGAGTGGAAACACCATATATTTT. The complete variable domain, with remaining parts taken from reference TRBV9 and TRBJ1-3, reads DSGVTQTPKHLITATGQRVTLRCSPRSGDLSVYWYQQSLDQGLQFLIQYYNGEERAKGNILERFSAQQFPDLHSELNLSSLELGDSALYFCASSGPGQGSGNTIYFGEGSWLTVV.

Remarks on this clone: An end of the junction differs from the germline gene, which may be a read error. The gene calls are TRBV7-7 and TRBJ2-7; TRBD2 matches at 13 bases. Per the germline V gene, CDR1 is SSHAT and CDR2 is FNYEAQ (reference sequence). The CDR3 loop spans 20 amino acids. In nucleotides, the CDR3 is TGTGCTAGCAGCTTCTCCTCTAAAACTAGCGGGGGGGCTGACTCCTACGAGCAGTACTTC. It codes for CASSFSSKTSGGADSYEQYF.